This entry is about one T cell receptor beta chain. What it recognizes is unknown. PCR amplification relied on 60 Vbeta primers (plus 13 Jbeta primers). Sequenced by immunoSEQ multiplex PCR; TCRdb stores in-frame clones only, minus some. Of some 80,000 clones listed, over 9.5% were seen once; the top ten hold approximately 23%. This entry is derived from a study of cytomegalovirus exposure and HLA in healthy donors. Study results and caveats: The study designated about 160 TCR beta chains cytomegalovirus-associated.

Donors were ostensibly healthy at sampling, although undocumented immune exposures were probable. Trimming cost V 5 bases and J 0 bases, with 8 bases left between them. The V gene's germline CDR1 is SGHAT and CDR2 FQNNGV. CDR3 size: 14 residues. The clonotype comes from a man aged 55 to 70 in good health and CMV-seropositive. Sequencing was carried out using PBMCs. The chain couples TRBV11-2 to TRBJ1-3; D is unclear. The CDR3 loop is CASSPTGSGNTIYF. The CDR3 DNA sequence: TGTGCCAGCAGCCCGACGGGCTCTGGAAACACCATATATTTT. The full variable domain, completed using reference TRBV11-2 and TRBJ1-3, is EAGVAQSPRYKIIEKRQSVAFWCNPISGHATLYWYQQILGQGPKLLIQFQNNGVVDDSQLPKDRFSAERLKGVDSTLKIQPAKLEDSAVYLCASSPTGSGNTIYFGEGSWLTVV.